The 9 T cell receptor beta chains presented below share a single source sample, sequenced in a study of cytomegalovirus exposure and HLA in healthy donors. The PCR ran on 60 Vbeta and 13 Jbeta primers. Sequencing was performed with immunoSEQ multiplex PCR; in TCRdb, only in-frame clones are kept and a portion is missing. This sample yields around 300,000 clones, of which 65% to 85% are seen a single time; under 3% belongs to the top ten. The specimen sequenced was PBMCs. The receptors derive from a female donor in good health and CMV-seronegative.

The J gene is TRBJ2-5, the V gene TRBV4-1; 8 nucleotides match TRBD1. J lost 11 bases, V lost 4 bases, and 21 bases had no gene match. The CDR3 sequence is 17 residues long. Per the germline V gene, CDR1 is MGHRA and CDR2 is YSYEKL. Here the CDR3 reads CASSPYPGTGLLREQYF. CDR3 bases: TGCGCCAGCAGCCCTTATCCCGGGACAGGACTACTGAGGGAGCAGTACTTC.

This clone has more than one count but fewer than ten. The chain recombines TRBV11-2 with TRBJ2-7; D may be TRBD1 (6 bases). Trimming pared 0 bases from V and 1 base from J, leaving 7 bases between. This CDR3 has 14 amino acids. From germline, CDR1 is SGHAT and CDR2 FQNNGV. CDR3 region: CASSLDRGSYEQYF. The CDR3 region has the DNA TGTGCCAGCAGCTTAGACAGGGGATCCTACGAGCAGTACTTC.

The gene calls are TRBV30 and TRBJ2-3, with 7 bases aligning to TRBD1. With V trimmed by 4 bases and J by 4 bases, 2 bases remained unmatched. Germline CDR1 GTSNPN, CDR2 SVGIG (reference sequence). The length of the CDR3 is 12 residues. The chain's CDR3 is CAWIQGADTQYF. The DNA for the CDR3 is TGTGCCTGGATCCAGGGGGCAGATACGCAGTATTTT.

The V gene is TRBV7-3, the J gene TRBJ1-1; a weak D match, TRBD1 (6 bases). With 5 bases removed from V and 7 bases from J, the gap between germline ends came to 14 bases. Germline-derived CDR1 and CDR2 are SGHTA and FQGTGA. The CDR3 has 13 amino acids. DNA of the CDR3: TGTGCCAGCAGCAAAAATACAGGGCATGAAGCTTTCTTT. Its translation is CASSKNTGHEAFF.

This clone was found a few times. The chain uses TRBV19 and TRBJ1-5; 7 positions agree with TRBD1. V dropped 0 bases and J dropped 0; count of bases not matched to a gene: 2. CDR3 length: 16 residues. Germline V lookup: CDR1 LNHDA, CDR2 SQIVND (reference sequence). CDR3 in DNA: TGTGCCAGTAGTATAGAGGGACAGCATAGCAATCAGCCCCAGCATTTT. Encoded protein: CASSIEGQHSNQPQHF.

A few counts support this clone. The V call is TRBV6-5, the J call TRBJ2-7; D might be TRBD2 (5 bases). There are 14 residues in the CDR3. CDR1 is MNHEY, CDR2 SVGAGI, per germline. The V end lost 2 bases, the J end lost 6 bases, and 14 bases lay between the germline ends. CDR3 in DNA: TGTGCCAGCAGTTACCGAGGGAGTTTATCCGAGCAGTACTTC. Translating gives CASSYRGSLSEQYF.

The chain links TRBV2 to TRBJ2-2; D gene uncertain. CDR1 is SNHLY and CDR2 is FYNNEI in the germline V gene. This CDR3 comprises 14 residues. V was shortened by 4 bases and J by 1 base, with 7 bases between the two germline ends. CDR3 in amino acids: CASSGQLNTGELFF. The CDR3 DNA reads TGTGCCAGCAGTGGACAACTGAACACCGGGGAGCTGTTTTTT.

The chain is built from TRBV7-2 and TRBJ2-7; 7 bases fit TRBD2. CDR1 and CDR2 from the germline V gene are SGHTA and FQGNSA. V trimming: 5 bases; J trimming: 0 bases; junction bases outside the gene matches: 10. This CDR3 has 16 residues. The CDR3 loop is CASSPSSGPSSYEQYF. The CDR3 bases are TGTGCCAGCAGCCCCTCTAGCGGCCCTAGCTCCTACGAGCAGTACTTC.

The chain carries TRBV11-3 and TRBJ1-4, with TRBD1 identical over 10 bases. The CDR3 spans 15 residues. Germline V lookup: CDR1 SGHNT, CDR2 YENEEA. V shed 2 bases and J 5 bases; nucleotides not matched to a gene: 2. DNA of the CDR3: TGTGCCAGCAGCTTAAGACAGGGGGCGAATGAAAAACTGTTTTTT. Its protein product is CASSLRQGANEKLFF.